What follows are 8 T cell receptor beta chains derived from one specimen sequenced in a study of blood T cells in healthy people across ages (dated by TCRdb to between 2014 and 2016). Library construction relied on 5' RACE. TCRdb shows the sequencer as Illumina HiSeq 2500. A second roughly 6 to 12 cycle PCR used a sample-barcoded 5' primer and a J-beta primer mix. The raw public data were reprocessed by TCRdb itself: fastp quality trimming at Q25, MiXCR clonotype calling, in-frame beta chains only. Duplicate CDR3 protein sequences are folded into a single record with the most common DNA and genes. The sample records 1.6 million or so distinct CDR3 sequences, about 32% of which are singletons. The ten largest clones capture approximately 11% of the sample. Sequencing was carried out using blood. These receptors were obtained from a woman aged 25 to 39 in good health.

The chain couples TRBV4-1 to TRBJ1-5; D gene uncertain. Deletions cut 2 bases from V and 5 bases from J, with 7 bases between. The CDR3 runs 13 residues. CDR1 MGHRA and CDR2 YSYEKL come from the germline V gene. The DNA for the CDR3 is TGCGCCAGCAGCCAAAACGTTGATCAGCCCCAGCATTTT. It is translated as CASSQNVDQPQHF.

About this clonotype itself: This may be a read error: a much more frequent sequence differs by one nucleotide. The V and J genes are TRBV20-1 and TRBJ1-5, with 9 bases that match TRBD1. The germline CDR1 and CDR2 sequences are DFQATT and SNEGSKA (reference sequence). V shed 8 bases and J 5 bases; nucleotides not matched to a gene: 13. The CDR3 extends over 15 amino acids. Here the CDR3 DNA reads TGCAGTACTGCCCGACAGGGGGACGACCATCAGCCCCAGCATTTT. Translating it yields CSTARQGDDHQPQHF.

The chain links TRBV4-1 to TRBJ2-1, with 7 bases aligning to TRBD2. The CDR3 totals 15 residues. The germline gives CDR1 MGHRA, CDR2 YSYEKL. With V trimmed by 4 bases and J by 5 bases, 8 bases remained unmatched. This CDR3 is CASSPTQGGDNEQFF. In DNA, the CDR3 is TGCGCCAGCAGCCCTACCCAGGGAGGGGACAATGAGCAGTTCTTC.

This clonotype showed up just a few times. The chain couples TRBV28 to TRBJ1-1; a weak D match, TRBD1 (6 bases). CDR3 length: 14 residues. Germline V lookup: CDR1 MDHEN, CDR2 SYDVKM. The V end was cut by 6 bases, the J end by 4 bases, with 15 bases between. As DNA, the CDR3 is TGTGCCAGCAGCCAAAGACGGGACACCACTGAAGCTTTCTTT. This sequence encodes CASSQRRDTTEAFF.

V and J are TRBV6-1 and TRBJ2-3; 10 bases match TRBD2. CDR1 is MNHNS and CDR2 is SASEGT in the germline V gene. Trimming at V came to 4 bases and at J to 6 bases, leaving 4 bases not matched to a gene. The CDR3 totals 14 residues. Written as DNA, the CDR3 is TGTGCCAGCAGTGGTAGCGGGGGGAGCGATACGCAGTATTTT. Its translation: CASSGSGGSDTQYF.

This clonotype was observed a handful of times. The chain combines TRBV4-1 with TRBJ2-5; TRBD2 might be the D (6 bases). V was clipped by 10 bases and J by 4 bases, with 16 bases between them. The germline V gene has CDR1 MGHRA and CDR2 YSYEKL. CDR3 length: 13 amino acids. The CDR3 loop is CATASGDGETQYF. As DNA, the CDR3 is TGCGCCACCGCTTCGGGAGATGGAGAGACCCAGTACTTC.

This clonotype came up many times. The chain has TRBV20-1 and TRBJ2-7; D might be TRBD2 (5 bases). This CDR3 has 18 amino acids. Germline V gene sequence: CDR1 DFQATT, CDR2 SNEGSKA (reference sequence). V lost 5 bases and J lost 0, with 26 bases in between. This CDR3 reads CSAPSPPGGRASSYEQYF. For the CDR3, the DNA is TGCAGTGCTCCCTCTCCCCCTGGAGGAAGGGCGAGCTCCTACGAGCAGTACTTC.

This clonotype was counted only a few times. The genes are TRBV12-3 or TRBV12-4 and TRBJ2-1, with 8 bases matching TRBD2. Trimming took 1 base from V and 6 from J; bases not matched to a gene: 5. CDR3 length: 15 amino acids. CDR3 nucleotides: TGTGCCAGCAGTTTAGGGACTAGCTATCCCAATGAGCAGTTCTTC. Residues: CASSLGTSYPNEQFF.